Listed here are 20 T cell receptor beta chains from one sample, sequenced in a study of shared clonotypes between healthy human individuals. Naive CD8 cells lacked CD45RO, underwent positive selection for CCR7 and left out terminally differentiated effector memory CD45RA+ cells. Using immunoSEQ multiplex PCR, the repertoire was profiled, and TCRdb retains in-frame clones only, with some absent. The table records hundreds of thousands of clones, around 96% of them present only once. Source material: naive CD8+ T cells sorted from blood. The source is a woman aged 25 to 39 in good health.

The chain links TRBV15 to TRBJ2-7; tentatively, D is TRBD1 or TRBD2 (6 bases each). The CDR3 sequence is 15 residues long. Trimming took 0 bases from V and 1 from J, leaving 10 bases between them. Germline V gene sequence: CDR1 LNHNV, CDR2 YYDKDF (reference sequence). CDR3 in amino acids: CATSREEGESYEQYF. CDR3 nucleotides: TGTGCCACCAGCAGAGAGGAGGGGGAGTCCTACGAGCAGTACTTC.

This clone was seen just once. V is TRBV10-3 and J is TRBJ1-2; 11 bases are shared with TRBD1. The CDR3 length is 17 residues. Looked up from germline, CDR1 is ENHRY and CDR2 is SYGVKD. Unmatched junction bases numbered 7, after V lost 2 bases and J lost 2 bases. CDR3 DNA sequence: TGTGCCATCAGTGAGACTCCCGGACAGGGGGCGAACTATGGCTACACCTTC. Translation gives CAISETPGQGANYGYTF.

The chain carries TRBV5-6 and TRBJ1-5; TRBD1 is a possible D gene (6 bases). The CDR3 covers 15 residues. Germline V lookup: CDR1 SGHDT, CDR2 YYEEEE. Trimming removed 0 bases from V and 6 bases from J, with 13 bases in between. The CDR3 loop is CASSLAGALSQPQHF. Written as DNA, the CDR3 is TGTGCCAGCAGCTTGGCAGGGGCCCTATCTCAGCCCCAGCATTTT.

The count of this clone is one. The rearrangement uses TRBV5-6 and TRBJ2-6; 8 bases line up with TRBD2. CDR1 SGHDT and CDR2 YYEEEE come from the germline V gene. CDR3 length: 19 residues. The ends lost 2 bases at V and 4 bases at J; junction bases unmatched: 14. The CDR3 is CASSLGRTSPVSGANVLTF. Written as DNA, the CDR3 is TGTGCCAGCAGCTTAGGTCGGACTAGCCCAGTCTCCGGGGCCAACGTCCTGACTTTC. The full variable domain, in which reference TRBV5-6 and TRBJ2-6 provide the parts outside the CDR3, is DAGVTQSPTHLIKTRGQQVTLRCSPKSGHDTVSWYQQALGQGPQFIFQYYEEEERQRGNFPDRFSGHQFPNYSSELNVNALLLGDSALYLCASSLGRTSPVSGANVLTFGAGSRLTVL.

The chain joins TRBV27 to TRBJ2-7; 7 positions match TRBD1. This CDR3 contains 15 residues. Germline CDR1 and CDR2: MNHEY and SMNVEV (reference sequence). V shed 6 bases and J 3 bases; nucleotides not matched to a gene: 11. CDR3 nucleotide sequence: TGTGCCAGCAGCCCCGAAGGCCCAGGGGGCTACGAGCAGTACTTC. The encoded protein is CASSPEGPGGYEQYF.

The rearrangement links TRBV6-4 to TRBJ1-1; tentative D call: TRBD1 (6 bases). The CDR3 contains 14 residues. Trimming stripped 4 bases from V and 7 bases from J, with 16 bases between. Germline V gene data show CDR1 as MRHNA and CDR2 as SNTAGT. CDR3 sequence: CASSVVGGGVEAFF. CDR3 nucleotides: TGTGCCAGCAGTGTCGTGGGAGGGGGAGTTGAAGCTTTCTTT.

V gene TRBV7-6 combines with J gene TRBJ1-1; 10 bases are shared with TRBD1. Germline CDR1 and CDR2: SGHVS and FNYEAQ. J was trimmed by 6 bases and V by 0 bases; bases with no gene match: 4. This CDR3 region has 15 residues. This chain's CDR3 is CASSLAGTGVSEAFF. The DNA for the CDR3 is TGTGCCAGCAGCTTAGCAGGGACAGGGGTGTCTGAAGCTTTCTTT.

This sequence joins TRBV13 and TRBJ1-6; no clear D gene. The CDR3 runs 16 residues. CDR1 and CDR2 from the germline V gene are PRHDT and FYEKMQ (reference sequence). V lost 5 bases and J lost 7, with 18 bases in between. The CDR3 bases are TGTGCCAGCAGCCCCAGAGGCCAGCTACCGAATTCACCCCTCCACTTT. Translated, it gives CASSPRGQLPNSPLHF.

This chain joins TRBV28 and TRBJ1-2; no clear D gene. This CDR3 has 13 residues. From germline, CDR1 is MDHEN and CDR2 SYDVKM. V lost 5 bases, J lost 3 bases, and 10 bases lay in between. The CDR3 nucleotides are TGTGCCAGCAGTGACTACGGATACTATGGCTACACCTTC. Translation gives CASSDYGYYGYTF.

This clone was observed once. The V and J genes are TRBV6-1 and TRBJ1-2; D gene unclear. Per germline, CDR1 MNHNS and CDR2 SASEGT. Trimming pared 1 base from V and 10 bases from J, leaving 19 bases between. The CDR3 extends over 15 amino acids. The CDR3 is CASSEDSTRSFDYTF. Here the CDR3 DNA reads TGTGCCAGCAGTGAAGACAGTACCCGGAGCTTTGACTACACCTTC.

Worth noting for this clone: The same CDR3 arises from other DNA sequences in this sample as well. The genes are TRBV4-1 and TRBJ2-3; TRBD2 is a possible D gene (5 bases). CDR1 is MGHRA, CDR2 YSYEKL, per germline. Between the trimmed V and J ends, which lost 2 bases and 0 bases, there was a span of 9 bases. The CDR3 length is 15 residues. For the CDR3, the DNA is TGCGCCAGCAGCCAACCGAGCGGAAGCACAGATACGCAGTATTTT. As protein: CASSQPSGSTDTQYF.

CDR3 residues: CASSLSVLVVMNTEAFF. The CDR3 region has the DNA TGTGCCAGCAGCTTGTCGGTGTTGGTAGTTATGAACACTGAAGCTTTCTTT. This sequence joins TRBV5-6 and TRBJ1-1; D is uncertain. The CDR3 consists of 17 residues. The ends were cut back, 1 base at V and 0 bases at J, with 16 bases in the middle. Germline CDR1 and CDR2: SGHDT and YYEEEE.

A word on this clone: At the DNA level, this CDR3 is encoded by other sequences in the same sample as well. This sequence joins TRBV5-4 and TRBJ2-7; no clear D. There are 11 residues in the CDR3. Deletions cut 3 bases from V and 4 bases from J, with 5 bases between. CDR1 and CDR2 (germline): SGHNT, YYREEE (reference sequence). The CDR3 nucleotides are TGTGCCAGCAGCTCCGAGTACGAGCAGTACTTC. Its protein product is CASSSEYEQYF. The variable domain in full, with the rest retrieved from reference TRBV5-4 and TRBJ2-7, is ETGVTQSPTHLIKTRGQQVTLRCSSQSGHNTVSWYQQALGQGPQFIFQYYREEENGRGNFPPRFSGLQFPNYSSELNVNALELDDSALYLCASSSEYEQYFGPGTRLTVT.

The rearrangement joins TRBV7-9 to TRBJ2-7, with 9 positions matching TRBD1. Germline V gene data show CDR1 as SEHNR and CDR2 as FQNEAQ (reference sequence). With 0 bases clipped from V and 3 bases from J, the junction kept 3 bases outside the gene matches. The length of the CDR3 is 15 residues. CDR3 loop: CASSLAGTGFYEQYF. The CDR3 nucleotides read TGTGCCAGCAGCTTAGCCGGGACAGGGTTCTACGAGCAGTACTTC.

The chain combines TRBV7-9 with TRBJ1-1, with TRBD1 identical over 9 bases. The CDR3 spans 15 residues. Per the germline V gene, CDR1 is SEHNR and CDR2 is FQNEAQ (reference sequence). Germline trimming cut 5 bases from V and 3 bases from J; bases unmatched to any gene: 7. The CDR3 loop is CASSASTGGDTEAFF. The CDR3 DNA sequence: TGTGCCAGCAGCGCGTCGACAGGGGGGGACACTGAAGCTTTCTTT. The full variable domain, completed using reference TRBV7-9 and TRBJ1-1, is DTGVSQNPRHKITKRGQNVTFRCDPISEHNRLYWYRQTLGQGPEFLTYFQNEAQLEKSRLLSDRFSAERPKGSFSTLEIQRTEQGDSAMYLCASSASTGGDTEAFFGQGTRLTVV.

The chain combines TRBV2 with TRBJ2-5, with D uncertain. V shed 1 base and J shed 0 bases, with 9 bases lying between them. This CDR3 has 15 amino acids. Germline V CDR1 and CDR2: SNHLY, FYNNEI. The CDR3 region is CASSEGTIHQETQYF. In DNA, the CDR3 is TGTGCCAGCAGTGAAGGCACTATTCACCAAGAGACCCAGTACTTC. Full variable domain (missing parts from reference TRBV2 and TRBJ2-5): EPEVTQTPSHQVTQMGQEVILRCVPISNHLYFYWYRQILGQKVEFLVSFYNNEISEKSEIFDDQFSVERPDGSNFTLKIRSTKLEDSAMYFCASSEGTIHQETQYFGPGTRLLVL.

The chain employs TRBV6-5 and TRBJ1-6; tentative D call: TRBD1 (5 bases). The CDR3 length is 14 residues. Trimming pared 5 bases from V and 11 bases from J, leaving 16 bases between. Germline CDR1 is MNHEY and CDR2 is SVGAGI. The chain's CDR3 is CASSPRGTRAPLHF. The CDR3 DNA is TGTGCCAGCAGTCCACGAGGGACGAGAGCACCCCTCCACTTT.

CDR3 in amino acids: CASDPNLSSYEQYF. DNA of the CDR3: TGTGCCAGCGACCCCAATTTGAGCTCCTACGAGCAGTACTTC. J is TRBJ2-7 and V is TRBV21-1. TRBV21-1 is assigned pseudogene status. CDR3 length equals 14 residues.

The genes are TRBV7-8 and TRBJ2-7; perhaps TRBD2 as D (6 bases). The germline CDR1 and CDR2 sequences are SGHVS and FQNEAQ. V lost 3 bases to trimming and J lost 7 bases, with 16 bases between them. CDR3 length: 14 amino acids. CDR3 coding DNA: TGTGCCAGCAGCTTTGAGGAGGGCCATCTTGAGCAGTACTTC. Its translation: CASSFEEGHLEQYF.

The chain links TRBV27 to TRBJ1-5; D is possibly TRBD1 (6 bases). Trimming pared 5 bases from V and 4 bases from J, leaving 15 bases between. The CDR3 loop spans 15 amino acids. Germline V gene lookup returns CDR1 MNHEY and CDR2 SMNVEV (reference sequence). The CDR3 sequence: CASSHSGGGNQPQHF. DNA of the CDR3: TGTGCCAGCAGTCACTCTGGAGGGGGGAATCAGCCCCAGCATTTT.